This note documents a single T cell receptor (beta chain) sequence. What it binds is unknown. The data belong to a study of T-cell reconstitution after alpha-beta-depleted transplantation in children. General observations from the study: At the one-year point after transplant, T-cell counts and TCRbeta diversity were found to come mostly from T cells that had been newly produced.

Per the germline V gene, CDR1 is MNHEY and CDR2 is SMNVEV (reference sequence). This CDR3 spans 13 amino acids. V lost 5 bases and J lost 2; bases outside the gene matches: 2. For TCRbeta, the library was prepared with unique molecular identifiers. TCRdb called the PCR reads again in MiXCR, with one record for every CDR3 protein. The sample has about 290,000 distinct CDR3 sequences; almost 8% are singletons. This receptor was taken from a female patient aged 2-10 years who had a stem cell transplant for Fanconi anemia, so the T cells may come from the graft donor. The specimen was peripheral blood, collected 360 days after TCRalphabeta/CD19-depleted stem cell transplant. The chain employs TRBV27 and TRBJ1-2; TRBD1 agrees at 7 bases. The CDR3 sequence is CASSRGQNYGYTF. The CDR3 region has the DNA TGTGCCAGCAGTCGGGGACAGAACTATGGCTACACCTTC.